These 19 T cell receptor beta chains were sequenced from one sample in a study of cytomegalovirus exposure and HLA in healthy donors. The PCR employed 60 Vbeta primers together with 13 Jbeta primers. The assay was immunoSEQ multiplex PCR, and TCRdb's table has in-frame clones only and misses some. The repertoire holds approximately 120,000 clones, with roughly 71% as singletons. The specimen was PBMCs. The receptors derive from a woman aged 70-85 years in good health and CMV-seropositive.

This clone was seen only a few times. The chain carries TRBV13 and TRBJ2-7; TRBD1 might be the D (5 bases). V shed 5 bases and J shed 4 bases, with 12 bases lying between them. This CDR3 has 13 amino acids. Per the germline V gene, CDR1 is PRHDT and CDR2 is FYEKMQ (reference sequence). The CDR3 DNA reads TGTGCCAGCAGCCAATTAGGGGCTTACGAGCAGTACTTC. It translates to CASSQLGAYEQYF.

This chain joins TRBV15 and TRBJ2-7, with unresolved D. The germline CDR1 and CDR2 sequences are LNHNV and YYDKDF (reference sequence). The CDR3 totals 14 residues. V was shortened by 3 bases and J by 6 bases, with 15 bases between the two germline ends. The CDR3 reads CATSRLDPAGEQYF. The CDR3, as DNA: TGTGCCACCAGCAGGCTAGACCCGGCTGGCGAGCAGTACTTC.

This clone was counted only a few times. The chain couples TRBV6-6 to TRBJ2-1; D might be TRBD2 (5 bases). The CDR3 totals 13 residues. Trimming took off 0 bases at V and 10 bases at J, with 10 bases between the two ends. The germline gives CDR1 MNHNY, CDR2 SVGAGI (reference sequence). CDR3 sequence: CASSYSEAEEQFF. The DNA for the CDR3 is TGTGCCAGCAGTTACTCGGAGGCAGAGGAGCAGTTCTTC.

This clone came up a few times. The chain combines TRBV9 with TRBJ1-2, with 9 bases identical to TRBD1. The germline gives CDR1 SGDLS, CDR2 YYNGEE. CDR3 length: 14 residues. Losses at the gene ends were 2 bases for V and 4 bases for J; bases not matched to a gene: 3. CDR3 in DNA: TGTGCCAGCAGCGTCACAGGGGGCGGCTATGGCTACACCTTC. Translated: CASSVTGGGYGYTF.

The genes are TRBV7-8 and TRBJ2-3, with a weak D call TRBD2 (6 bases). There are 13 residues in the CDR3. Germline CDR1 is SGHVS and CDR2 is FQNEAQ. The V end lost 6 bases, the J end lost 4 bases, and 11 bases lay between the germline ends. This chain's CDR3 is CASSPRDPDTQYF. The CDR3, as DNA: TGTGCCAGCAGTCCGCGGGACCCAGATACGCAGTATTTT. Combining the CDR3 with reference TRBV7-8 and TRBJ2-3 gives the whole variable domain GAGVSQSPRYKVAKRGQDVALRCDPISGHVSLFWYQQALGQGPEFLTYFQNEAQLDKSGLPSDRFFAERPEGSVSTLKIQRTQQEDSAVYLCASSPRDPDTQYFGPGTRLTVL.

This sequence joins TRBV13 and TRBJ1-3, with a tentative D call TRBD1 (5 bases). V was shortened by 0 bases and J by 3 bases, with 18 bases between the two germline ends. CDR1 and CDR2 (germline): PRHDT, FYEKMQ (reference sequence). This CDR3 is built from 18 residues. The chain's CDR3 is CASSLGPNRLDNGNTIYF. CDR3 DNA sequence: TGTGCCAGCAGCTTAGGCCCCAACAGGCTGGATAATGGAAACACCATATATTTT.

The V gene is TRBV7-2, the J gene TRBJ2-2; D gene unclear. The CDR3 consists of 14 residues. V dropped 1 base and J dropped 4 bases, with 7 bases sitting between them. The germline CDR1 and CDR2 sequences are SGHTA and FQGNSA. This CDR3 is CASSLVERTGELFF. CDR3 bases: TGTGCCAGCAGCTTAGTAGAGCGCACCGGGGAGCTGTTTTTT. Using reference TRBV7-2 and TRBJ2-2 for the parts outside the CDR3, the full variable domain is GAGVSQSPSNKVTEKGKDVELRCDPISGHTALYWYRQSLGQGLEFLIYFQGNSAPDKSGLPSDRFSAERTGGSVSTLTIQRTQQEDSAVYLCASSLVERTGELFFGEGSRLTVL.

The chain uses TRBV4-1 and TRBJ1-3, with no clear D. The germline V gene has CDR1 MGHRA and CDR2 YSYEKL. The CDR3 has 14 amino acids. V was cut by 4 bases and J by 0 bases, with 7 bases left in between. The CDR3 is CASSREGSGNTIYF. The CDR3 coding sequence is TGCGCCAGCAGCCGGGAGGGCTCTGGAAACACCATATATTTT.

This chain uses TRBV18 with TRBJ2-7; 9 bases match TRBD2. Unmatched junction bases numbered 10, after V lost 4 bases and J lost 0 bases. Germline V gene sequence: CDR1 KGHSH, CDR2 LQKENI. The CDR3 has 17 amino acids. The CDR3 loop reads CASSLREGLASSYEQYF. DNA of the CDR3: TGTGCCAGCTCACTTAGAGAGGGACTAGCCTCCTCCTACGAGCAGTACTTC.

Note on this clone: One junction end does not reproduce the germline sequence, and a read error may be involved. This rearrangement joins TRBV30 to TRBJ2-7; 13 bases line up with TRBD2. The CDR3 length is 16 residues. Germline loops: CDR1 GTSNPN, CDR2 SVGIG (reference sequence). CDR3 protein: CAWSPGTSGAPYGQYF. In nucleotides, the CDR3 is TGTGCCTGGAGTCCCGGGACTAGCGGGGCCCCCTACGGGCAGTACTTC.

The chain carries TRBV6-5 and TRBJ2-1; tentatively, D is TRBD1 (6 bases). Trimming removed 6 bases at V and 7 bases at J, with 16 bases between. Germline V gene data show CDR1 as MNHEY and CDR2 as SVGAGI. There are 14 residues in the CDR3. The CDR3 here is CASRSTGRTNEQFF. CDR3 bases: TGTGCCAGCAGATCGACAGGCCGCACGAATGAGCAGTTCTTC.

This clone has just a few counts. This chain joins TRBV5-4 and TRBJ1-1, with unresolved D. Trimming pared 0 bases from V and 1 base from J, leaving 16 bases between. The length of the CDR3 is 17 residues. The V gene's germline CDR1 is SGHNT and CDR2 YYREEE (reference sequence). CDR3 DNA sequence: TGTGCCAGCAGCTTGGCCGGGATAGTGACACGGAACACTGAAGCTTTCTTT. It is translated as CASSLAGIVTRNTEAFF.

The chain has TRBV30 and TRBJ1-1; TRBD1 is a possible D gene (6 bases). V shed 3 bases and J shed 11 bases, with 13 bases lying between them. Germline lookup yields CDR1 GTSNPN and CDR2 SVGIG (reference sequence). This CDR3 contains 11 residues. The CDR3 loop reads CAWSRDMRAFF. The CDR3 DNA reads TGTGCCTGGAGCCGGGACATGAGGGCTTTCTTT.

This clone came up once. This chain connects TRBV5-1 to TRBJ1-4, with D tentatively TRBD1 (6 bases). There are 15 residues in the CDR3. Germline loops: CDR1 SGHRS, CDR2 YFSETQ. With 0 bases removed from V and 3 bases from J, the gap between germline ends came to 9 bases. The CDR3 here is CASSLAGVANEKLFF. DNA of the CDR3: TGCGCCAGCAGCTTGGCAGGGGTGGCTAATGAAAAACTGTTTTTT. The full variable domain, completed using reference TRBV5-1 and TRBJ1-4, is KAGVTQTPRYLIKTRGQQVTLSCSPISGHRSVSWYQQTPGQGLQFLFEYFSETQRNKGNFPGRFSGRQFSNSRSEMNVSTLELGDSALYLCASSLAGVANEKLFFGSGTQLSVL.

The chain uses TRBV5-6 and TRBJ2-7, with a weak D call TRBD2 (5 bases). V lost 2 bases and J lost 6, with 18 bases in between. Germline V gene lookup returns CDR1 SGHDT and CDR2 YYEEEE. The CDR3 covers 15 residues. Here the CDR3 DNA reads TGTGCCAGCAGCTTCCCCCGGGGTCATGGTATCGAGCAGTACTTC. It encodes CASSFPRGHGIEQYF.

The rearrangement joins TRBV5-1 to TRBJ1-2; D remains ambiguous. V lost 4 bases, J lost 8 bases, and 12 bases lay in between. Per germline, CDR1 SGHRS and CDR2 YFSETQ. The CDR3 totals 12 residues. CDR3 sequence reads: CASSPEMQGYTF. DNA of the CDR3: TGCGCCAGCAGCCCCGAGATGCAAGGCTACACCTTC.

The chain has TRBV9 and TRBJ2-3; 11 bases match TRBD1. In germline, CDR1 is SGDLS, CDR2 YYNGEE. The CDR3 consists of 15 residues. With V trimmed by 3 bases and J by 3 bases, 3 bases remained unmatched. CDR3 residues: CASSGGQGATDTQYF. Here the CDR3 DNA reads TGTGCCAGCAGCGGAGGACAGGGGGCAACAGATACGCAGTATTTT.

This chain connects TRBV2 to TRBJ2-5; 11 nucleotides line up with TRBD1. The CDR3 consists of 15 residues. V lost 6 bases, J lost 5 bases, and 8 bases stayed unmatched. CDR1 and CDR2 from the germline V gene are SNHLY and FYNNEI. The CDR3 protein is CASREDRGLGETQYF. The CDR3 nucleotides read TGTGCCAGCAGGGAGGACAGGGGGCTTGGGGAGACCCAGTACTTC.

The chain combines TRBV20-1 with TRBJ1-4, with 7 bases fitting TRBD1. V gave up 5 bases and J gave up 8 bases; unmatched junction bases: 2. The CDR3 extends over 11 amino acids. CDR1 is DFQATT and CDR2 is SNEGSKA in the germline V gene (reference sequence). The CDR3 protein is CSALTGEKLFF. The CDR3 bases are TGCAGTGCTTTGACAGGGGAAAAACTGTTTTTT.